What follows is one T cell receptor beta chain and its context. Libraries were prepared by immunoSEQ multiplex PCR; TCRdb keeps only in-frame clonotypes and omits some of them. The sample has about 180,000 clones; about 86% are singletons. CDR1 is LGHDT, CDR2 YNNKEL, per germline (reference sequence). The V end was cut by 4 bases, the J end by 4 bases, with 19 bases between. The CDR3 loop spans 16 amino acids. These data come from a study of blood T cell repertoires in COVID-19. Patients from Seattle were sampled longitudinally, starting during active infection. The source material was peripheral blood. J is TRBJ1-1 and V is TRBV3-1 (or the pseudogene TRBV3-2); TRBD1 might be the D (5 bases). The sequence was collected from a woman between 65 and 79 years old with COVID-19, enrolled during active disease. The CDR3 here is CASSPREWGLATEAFF. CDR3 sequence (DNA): TGTGCCAGCAGCCCAAGGGAGTGGGGACTGGCCACTGAAGCTTTCTTT.